This passage covers 4 T cell receptor beta chains from one sample sequenced in a study of blood T cells in healthy people across ages. Primers used in a second PCR of roughly 7 to 11 cycles were a sample-barcoded 5' primer and a J-beta primer mix. TCRdb re-analysed the 5' RACE reads in MiXCR, keeping a single row per CDR3 protein. The data show about a million distinct CDR3 sequences, 35% to 40% seen once. Sequenced material: blood. The receptors shown here come from a man younger than 35 in good health.

The chain recombines TRBV6-6 with TRBJ2-3; 9 nucleotides line up with TRBD2. The CDR3 sequence is 15 residues long. Germline CDR1 and CDR2: MNHNY and SVGAGI (reference sequence). J was trimmed by 5 bases and V by 0 bases; bases with no gene match: 3. For the CDR3, the DNA is TGTGCCAGCAGTTACTCGCGGGGGGGACGAGATACGCAGTATTTT. It yields the protein CASSYSRGGRDTQYF.

V is TRBV6-2 or TRBV6-3 and J is TRBJ1-1; tentative D call: TRBD1 (5 bases). The CDR3 is 13 amino acids. Looked up from germline, CDR1 is MNHEY and CDR2 is SVGEGT. V lost 1 base to trimming and J lost 3 bases, with 6 bases between them. As DNA, the CDR3 is TGTGCCAGCAGTTACTGGGGCCACACTGAAGCTTTCTTT. Translation: CASSYWGHTEAFF.

The chain uses TRBV4-3 and TRBJ2-3; 14 positions match TRBD2. Germline-derived CDR1 and CDR2 are LGHNA and YSLEER. The CDR3 runs 16 residues. With V trimmed by 0 bases and J by 8 bases, 4 bases remained unmatched. The CDR3 nucleotides are TGCGCCAGCAGCCAAGAGACTAGCGGGGGGGCTGGTACGCAGTATTTT. Translated: CASSQETSGGAGTQYF.

V gene TRBV11-3 combines with J gene TRBJ2-1, with a weak D call TRBD1 (6 bases). The V end was cut by 5 bases, the J end by 8 bases, with 7 bases between. Germline CDR1 reads SGHNT; CDR2 reads YENEEA. The CDR3 consists of 11 residues. CDR3 nucleotide sequence: TGTGCCAGCAGCCGACAGGATGAGCAGTTCTTC. Its translation is CASSRQDEQFF.